The clone carrying this TCR beta chain showed up many times. The entry originates in a study of human T cells and chemical hapten exposure. Across the whole study: Across its 20 to 25 weeks, the study gave patients weekly diphenylcyclopropenone doses to the scalp. Per-sample TCR yield variability stemmed mainly from small pooled library volume differences.

TCRdb ran MiXCR on the RACE reads and lists one entry per CDR3 protein. The table has around 150,000 distinct CDR3 sequences, roughly 15% seen once. The CDR3 contains 13 residues. Trimming left V 0 bases short and J 7 bases short, with 7 bases between. As to time point: patch test 1, 2 weeks after DPC sensitization. Sample treatment: therapeutic diphenylcyclopropenone sensitization with weekly scalp DPC. The chain is built from TRBV12-3 or TRBV12-4 and TRBJ2-1; unclear D gene. The sequence derives from a woman in her twenties or thirties with alopecia areata. Some clones in this sample may be carry-over from other donors' samples. This specimen was whole blood, taken in connection with sensitization to the hapten diphenylcyclopropenone (DPC). In DNA form, the CDR3 reads TGTGCCAGCAGTTTAGCGGGCGGTAATGAGCAGTTCTTC. This sequence encodes CASSLAGGNEQFF.